The clone carrying this TCR beta chain was seen only a few times. What it binds is not known. The data originate from a study of T-cell reconstitution after alpha-beta-depleted transplantation in children. General study points: Where alpha-beta T cells came from about two months after transplant was reportedly several hundred expanded graft clones. T-cell counts and diversity were attributed mostly to newly produced T cells one year after transplant. Recipient T cells and thymic progenitors that survived were the source of the high TCRbeta diversity seen at day 60 in some patients.

The authors prepared the TCRbeta library with unique molecular identifiers. TCRdb fed the PCR reads into MiXCR, producing one record per CDR3 protein. This sample has under 250,000 distinct CDR3 sequences, with approximately 19% found just once. Per germline, CDR1 DFQATT and CDR2 SNEGSKA (reference sequence). The V gene lost 0 bases and the J gene lost 2 bases, with 15 bases spanning the gap. The CDR3 runs 16 residues. The chain employs TRBV20-1 and TRBJ2-3; a possible D gene is TRBD2 (7 bases). Sequenced material: PBMCs, mostly from graft donor cells, taken 360 days after TCRalphabeta/CD19-depleted stem cell transplant. The source of this sequence is a male patient between 2 and 15 years old who had a stem cell transplant for acute lymphoblastic leukemia, so the T cells may come from the graft donor. CDR3 amino acids: CSARDGGGALTDTQYF. The DNA for the CDR3 is TGCAGTGCTAGAGATGGGGGGGGGGCCCTCACAGATACGCAGTATTTT.